Presented here are 13 T cell receptor beta chains from one specimen sequenced in a study of CD8 T cells in Susac syndrome. The RNA input was roughly 0.45 to 1 ug, and it was reverse transcribed with random hexamers. TCRdb passed the immunoSEQ multiplex PCR reads through MiXCR, listing each CDR3 protein once. The sample lists approximately 150,000 distinct CDR3 sequences, roughly 96% occurring once. The sample comprised CD4+ T cells from PBMCs. Every receptor here comes from a human donor with multiple sclerosis.

CDR3 protein: CASSEVHYEQYF. Here the CDR3 DNA reads TGTGCCAGCAGTGAAGTCCACTACGAGCAGTACTTC. The J gene is TRBJ2-7, the V gene TRBV6-1, with D uncertain. This CDR3 comprises 12 residues. Germline CDR1 MNHNS, CDR2 SASEGT. The V gene lost 1 base and the J gene lost 3 bases, with 4 bases spanning the gap.

V usage is TRBV7-9 and J usage is TRBJ2-7; D possibly corresponds to TRBD2 (5 bases). Germline V gives CDR1 SEHNR, CDR2 FQNEAQ (reference sequence). V was trimmed by 5 bases and J by 2 bases, leaving 19 bases between them. The CDR3 totals 16 residues. CDR3 loop: CASSPTLATNTYEQYF. CDR3 nucleotides: TGTGCCAGCAGCCCTACCCTAGCAACAAATACCTACGAGCAGTACTTC.

The chain carries TRBV19 and TRBJ1-6; D is uncertain. Germline V lookup: CDR1 LNHDA, CDR2 SQIVND (reference sequence). This CDR3 comprises 12 residues. V was clipped by 8 bases and J by 6 bases, with 8 bases between them. The CDR3 here is CASGVGNSPLHF. The CDR3, as DNA: TGTGCCAGTGGGGTCGGTAATTCACCCCTCCACTTT.

The chain uses TRBV28 and TRBJ2-5; D ambiguous. The CDR3 has 14 residues. The germline V and J ends were trimmed by 7 bases and 5 bases, with 17 bases remaining between them. Germline-derived CDR1 and CDR2 are MDHEN and SYDVKM. DNA of the CDR3: TGTGCCAGCAAGCTAGGGCTAACCGGGGAGACCCAGTACTTC. It specifies CASKLGLTGETQYF. Filled out from reference TRBV28 and TRBJ2-5, the complete variable domain reads DVKVTQSSRYLVKRTGEKVFLECVQDMDHENMFWYRQDPGLGLRLIYFSYDVKMKEKGDIPEGYSVSREKKERFSLILESASTNQTSMYLCASKLGLTGETQYFGPGTRLLVL.

The chain combines TRBV5-1 with TRBJ2-1; perhaps TRBD1 as D (5 bases). This CDR3 has 14 residues. Per germline, CDR1 SGHRS and CDR2 YFSETQ. The V end lost 4 bases, the J end lost 6 bases, and 14 bases lay between the germline ends. For the CDR3, the DNA is TGCGCCAGCAGCGGAGTGGCCAGGGCCAATGAGCAGTTCTTC. It is translated as CASSGVARANEQFF.

This chain connects TRBV20-1 to TRBJ2-4; D is perhaps TRBD1 (6 bases). The CDR3 sequence is 14 residues long. Germline V gene sequence: CDR1 DFQATT, CDR2 SNEGSKA (reference sequence). The V end was cut by 5 bases, the J end by 1 base, with 12 bases between. The CDR3 DNA reads as TGCAGTGCTGTTCGACAGGAGGCCAAAAACATTCAGTACTTC. Amino acids: CSAVRQEAKNIQYF.

The chain recombines TRBV9 with TRBJ2-1; 9 nucleotides align to TRBD1. The CDR3 extends over 15 amino acids. Germline V gene sequence: CDR1 SGDLS, CDR2 YYNGEE. V was clipped by 3 bases and J by 6 bases; unmatched bases: 7. DNA of the CDR3: TGTGCCAGCAGCGCAGGGGACAGGGATGCCAATGAGCAGTTCTTC. Translated: CASSAGDRDANEQFF.

The chain uses TRBV5-1 and TRBJ1-1, with 7 bases lining up with TRBD1. The CDR3 contains 14 residues. In germline, CDR1 is SGHRS, CDR2 YFSETQ. V was pared by 2 bases and J by 1 base, with 2 bases of the junction left unmatched. CDR3 in DNA: TGCGCCAGCAGCTTCGGGGACAGGAACACTGAAGCTTTCTTT. It encodes CASSFGDRNTEAFF.

The chain couples TRBV28 to TRBJ1-5; D is unresolved. The CDR3 is made up of 16 amino acids. Trimming pared 3 bases from V and 6 bases from J, leaving 18 bases between. From germline, CDR1 is MDHEN and CDR2 SYDVKM. The DNA for the CDR3 is TGTGCCAGCAGTTTCAGTATTCGTAGTTCTATTCAGCCCCAGCATTTT. It specifies CASSFSIRSSIQPQHF.

This rearrangement joins TRBV19 to TRBJ1-5; no firm D call. This CDR3 has 14 amino acids. Trimming stripped 4 bases from V and 0 bases from J, with 7 bases between. Germline CDR1 LNHDA, CDR2 SQIVND (reference sequence). The DNA for the CDR3 is TGTGCCAGTAGTAATGGGCTTAGCAATCAGCCCCAGCATTTT. It specifies CASSNGLSNQPQHF.

CDR3 nucleotide sequence: TGTGCCAGCAGTTTAGCGGGACATACCAACTATGGCTACACCTTC. Translation gives CASSLAGHTNYGYTF. This chain uses TRBV12-3 or TRBV12-4 with TRBJ1-2, with a weak D call TRBD1 (6 bases). CDR3 length: 15 residues. V was cut by 0 bases and J by 2 bases, with 10 bases left in between.

This clonotype was seen only once. DNA of the CDR3: TGTGCCAGCAGTCCAGGACCCGCAGGGGTAAATCAGCCCCAGCATTTT. This translates into CASSPGPAGVNQPQHF. The V gene is TRBV12-3 or TRBV12-4, the J gene TRBJ1-5; tentatively, D is TRBD1 (6 bases). The CDR3 length is 16 residues. The ends were cut back, 5 bases at V and 4 bases at J, with 18 bases in the middle.

The chain uses TRBV20-1 and TRBJ2-7; D uncertain. Germline V gene data show CDR1 as DFQATT and CDR2 as SNEGSKA (reference sequence). The CDR3 consists of 13 residues. Trimming shortened V by 2 bases and J by 0 bases, and 8 bases separated the two germline ends. CDR3 DNA: TGCAGTGCTAGACTCATCAGCTCCTACGAGCAGTACTTC. Translation: CSARLISSYEQYF.